Each of the 18 T cell receptor beta chains below was sequenced from the same sample in a study of blood T cell repertoires in COVID-19. TCRdb's table, derived via immunoSEQ multiplex PCR, lists solely in-frame clones and lacks some. The sample lists some 400,000 clones, roughly nine tenths occurring once. Sequenced input: PBMCs or T cells enriched from blood (not recorded which). These receptors all stem from a man aged 30 to 39 who had recovered from COVID-19.

This clone has only a few counts. This chain joins TRBV12-5 and TRBJ2-7, with TRBD2 matching 12 bases. The J segment lost 5 bases and the V segment lost 1 base, leaving 6 bases of the junction unmatched. Germline lookup yields CDR1 LGHNT and CDR2 FRNRAP. There are 16 residues in the CDR3. The CDR3 DNA reads as TGTGCTAGTGGTTTGGGGCTAGCGGGAGGGCCGGACGAGCAGTACTTC. Its protein is CASGLGLAGGPDEQYF. Together with reference TRBV12-5 and TRBJ2-7, the CDR3 gives the full variable domain: DARVTQTPRHKVTEMGQEVTMRCQPILGHNTVFWYRQTMMQGLELLAYFRNRAPLDDSGMPKDRFSAEMPDATLATLKIQPSEPRDSAVYFCASGLGLAGGPDEQYFGPGTRLTVT.

The CDR3 DNA reads TGCAGTGCTAGTGGTGGGAGGGCCTTAGATACGCAGTATTTT. Amino acid sequence: CSASGGRALDTQYF. The chain employs TRBV20-1 and TRBJ2-3; 7 bases fit TRBD2. Germline V gives CDR1 DFQATT, CDR2 SNEGSKA (reference sequence). The CDR3 extends over 14 amino acids. With 3 bases clipped from V and 5 bases from J, the junction kept 8 bases outside the gene matches.

This clone has more than one count but fewer than ten. The chain links TRBV28 to TRBJ1-1; a possible D gene is TRBD1 (5 bases). From germline, CDR1 is MDHEN and CDR2 SYDVKM. The CDR3 runs 13 residues. V gave up 7 bases and J gave up 4 bases, with 13 bases separating them. This chain's CDR3 is CASTELQGTEAFF. In nucleotides, the CDR3 is TGTGCCAGCACCGAACTCCAGGGCACTGAAGCTTTCTTT.

The chain joins TRBV7-9 to TRBJ2-5, with TRBD2 matching 11 bases. Trimming cost V 2 bases and J 5 bases; bases outside gene matches: 4. The CDR3 is 15 amino acids. From germline, CDR1 is SEHNR and CDR2 FQNEAQ (reference sequence). This chain's CDR3 is CASSLTSGSTETQYF. In DNA, the CDR3 is TGTGCCAGCAGCTTAACTAGCGGGAGTACGGAGACCCAGTACTTC.

The rearrangement uses TRBV29-1 and TRBJ2-7, with 15 bases identical to TRBD2. The CDR3 is 17 residues long. Trimming cost V 6 bases and J 2 bases; bases outside gene matches: 11. Germline V gene sequence: CDR1 SQVTM, CDR2 ANQGSEA. The CDR3 loop is CSVAGLAGGSFPYEQYF. CDR3 nucleotides: TGCAGCGTGGCGGGACTAGCGGGAGGATCCTTCCCCTACGAGCAGTACTTC.

As DNA, the CDR3 is TGTGCCAGCAGTAACCGGGGGGGAGCTTTCTTT. Translation: CASSNRGGAFF. The J gene is TRBJ1-1, the V gene TRBV28, with D possibly matching TRBD1 (5 bases). Germline-derived CDR1 and CDR2 are MDHEN and SYDVKM. V was shortened by 5 bases and J by 10 bases, with 11 bases between the two germline ends. This CDR3 is 11 amino acids long.

V gene TRBV5-1 combines with J gene TRBJ2-6; D may be TRBD2 (5 bases). Germline-derived CDR1 and CDR2 are SGHRS and YFSETQ. The CDR3 spans 16 residues. Trimming took 2 bases from V and 2 from J, leaving 11 bases between them. The CDR3 DNA sequence: TGCGCCAGCAGCTTTAATAGCGCTGCTGGGGCCAACGTCCTGACTTTC. Its translation: CASSFNSAAGANVLTF.

The V and J genes are TRBV5-4 and TRBJ1-1; unclear D gene. The V gene's germline CDR1 is SGHNT and CDR2 YYREEE (reference sequence). V was clipped by 0 bases and J by 5 bases, with 20 bases between them. The CDR3 is 17 amino acids. Here the CDR3 reads CASSLAGWRGNGTEAFF. The CDR3 bases are TGTGCCAGCAGCTTGGCCGGTTGGAGAGGGAACGGGACTGAAGCTTTCTTT.

The genes are TRBV3-1 (or the pseudogene TRBV3-2) and TRBJ2-2; D possibly corresponds to TRBD2 (6 bases). The CDR3 consists of 16 residues. V lost 1 base, J lost 5 bases, and 14 bases lay in between. CDR1 is LGHDT and CDR2 is YNNKEL in the germline V gene (reference sequence). CDR3 protein: CASSQVLLASTGELFF. DNA for the CDR3: TGTGCCAGCAGCCAAGTGCTACTAGCATCAACCGGGGAGCTGTTTTTT.

The V gene is TRBV19, the J gene TRBJ1-4; TRBD1 is a possible D gene (6 bases). The V gene's germline CDR1 is LNHDA and CDR2 SQIVND (reference sequence). V lost 6 bases, J lost 3 bases, and 14 bases lay in between. The CDR3 spans 15 residues. The CDR3 sequence: CASSPDRWANEKLFF. In nucleotides, the CDR3 is TGTGCCAGTAGCCCCGACAGGTGGGCTAATGAAAAACTGTTTTTT.

The V call is TRBV30, the J call TRBJ1-1; TRBD1 matches at 8 bases. Trimming cost V 3 bases and J 5 bases; bases outside gene matches: 11. The CDR3 extends over 15 amino acids. CDR1 and CDR2 from the germline V gene are GTSNPN and SVGIG (reference sequence). CDR3 nucleotides: TGTGCCTGGAGGGCCCTGACAGGGGTGGTTACTGAAGCTTTCTTT. Translated: CAWRALTGVVTEAFF.

V and J are TRBV7-9 and TRBJ2-7; 9 bases are shared with TRBD2. Germline V gene data show CDR1 as SEHNR and CDR2 as FQNEAQ (reference sequence). This CDR3 contains 15 residues. V was pared by 7 bases and J by 3 bases, with 10 bases of the junction left unmatched. The CDR3: CASISPAGGRYEQYF. CDR3 in DNA: TGTGCCAGCATATCCCCGGCGGGAGGGCGCTACGAGCAGTACTTC.

The V and J genes are TRBV5-1 and TRBJ2-3, with TRBD1 matching over 7 bases. This CDR3 is 15 amino acids long. Germline-derived CDR1 and CDR2 are SGHRS and YFSETQ. J was trimmed by 6 bases and V by 4 bases; bases with no gene match: 11. The DNA for the CDR3 is TGCGCCAGCAGCGGGGGACAGTTAGAGTACGATACGCAGTATTTT. Translation: CASSGGQLEYDTQYF.

In this sample, this clone turned up once. V gene TRBV7-9 combines with J gene TRBJ2-7; D remains ambiguous. CDR3 length: 12 amino acids. Germline V CDR1 and CDR2: SEHNR, FQNEAQ (reference sequence). Trimming left V 6 bases short and J 3 bases short, with 9 bases between. The CDR3 protein is CASSPSVYEQYF. The CDR3 DNA reads as TGTGCCAGCAGTCCTTCAGTCTACGAGCAGTACTTC.

The chain has TRBV18 and TRBJ2-1; TRBD1 aligns across 7 bases. Trimming at V came to 0 bases and at J to 5 bases, leaving 7 bases not matched to a gene. Per the germline V gene, CDR1 is KGHSH and CDR2 is LQKENI. This CDR3 region has 16 residues. DNA of the CDR3: TGTGCCAGCTCACCACCGGGACAGATCGGAAACAATGAGCAGTTCTTC. This encodes CASSPPGQIGNNEQFF.

The CDR3 DNA is TGTGCCAGAAGTGGTTACCGGGGGAACGACGATGAAAAACTGTTTTTT. It yields the protein CARSGYRGNDDEKLFF. V and J are TRBV19 and TRBJ1-4, with D possibly matching TRBD1 (5 bases). From germline, CDR1 is LNHDA and CDR2 SQIVND (reference sequence). The CDR3 loop spans 16 amino acids. V was clipped by 9 bases and J by 6 bases, with 23 bases between them.

This clone was seen only a few times. This chain joins TRBV18 and TRBJ1-3; 9 bases are a match to TRBD1. V dropped 3 bases and J dropped 1; count of bases not matched to a gene: 1. The CDR3 extends over 15 amino acids. The germline gives CDR1 KGHSH, CDR2 LQKENI. CDR3 protein: CASSPGTGSGNTIYF. DNA for the CDR3: TGTGCCAGCTCACCCGGGACAGGGTCTGGAAACACCATATATTTT.

This clone was detected only once. The V call is TRBV19, the J call TRBJ2-5, with 9 positions matching TRBD1. Looked up from germline, CDR1 is LNHDA and CDR2 is SQIVND (reference sequence). V trimming: 7 bases; J trimming: 5 bases; junction bases outside the gene matches: 11. The CDR3 has 15 residues. The CDR3 DNA follows: TGTGCCAGTACCACCGGGACAGGGACGATGGAGACCCAGTACTTC. Protein: CASTTGTGTMETQYF.